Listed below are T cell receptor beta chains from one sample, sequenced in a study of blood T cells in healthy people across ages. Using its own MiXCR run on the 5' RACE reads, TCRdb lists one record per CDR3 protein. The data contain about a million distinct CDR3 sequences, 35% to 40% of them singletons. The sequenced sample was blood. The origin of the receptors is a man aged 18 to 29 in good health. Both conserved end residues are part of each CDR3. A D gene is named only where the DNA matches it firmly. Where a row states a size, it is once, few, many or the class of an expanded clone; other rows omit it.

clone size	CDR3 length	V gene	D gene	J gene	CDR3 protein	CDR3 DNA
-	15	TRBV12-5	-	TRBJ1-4	CASGSYPGANEKLFF	TGTGCTAGTGGTTCATATCCGGGTGCTAATGAAAAACTGTTTTTT
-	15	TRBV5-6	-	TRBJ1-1	CASTEGRVGNAEAFF	TGTGCCAGCACCGAGGGGAGAGTGGGTAACGCTGAAGCTTTCTTT
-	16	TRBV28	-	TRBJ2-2	CASSFAGFANTGELFF	TGTGCCAGCAGTTTCGCAGGGTTCGCGAACACCGGGGAGCTGTTTTTT
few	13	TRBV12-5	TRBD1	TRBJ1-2	CASGLTGEYGYTF	TGTGCTAGTGGTTTGACAGGGGAATATGGCTACACCTTC
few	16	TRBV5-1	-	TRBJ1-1	CASSLIVDSPDSEAFF	TGCGCCAGCAGCCTAATAGTGGACAGCCCTGATTCTGAAGCTTTCTTT
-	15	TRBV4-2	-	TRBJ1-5	CASSQDWPDHQPQHF	TGTGCCAGCAGCCAAGATTGGCCAGATCATCAGCCCCAGCATTTT
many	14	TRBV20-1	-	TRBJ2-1	CSARWWRTSNEQFF	TGCAGTGCCAGATGGTGGCGGACTTCCAATGAGCAGTTCTTC
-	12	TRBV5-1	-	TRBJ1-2	CASSSSGNGYTF	TGCGCCAGCAGCTCGTCAGGGAATGGCTACACCTTC
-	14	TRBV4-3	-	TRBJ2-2	CASSRTRATGELFF	TGCGCCAGCAGCCGAACGAGGGCGACCGGGGAGCTGTTTTTT
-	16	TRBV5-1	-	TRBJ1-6	CASSLEGKTENSPLHF	TGCGCCAGCAGCTTGGAAGGGAAGACGGAAAATTCACCCCTCCACTTT
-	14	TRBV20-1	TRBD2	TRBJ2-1	CSAVAGGRGNEQFF	TGCAGTGCTGTAGCGGGGGGGCGGGGCAATGAGCAGTTCTTC
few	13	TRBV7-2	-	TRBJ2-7	CASSFYREDEQYF	TGTGCCAGCAGCTTTTACAGGGAGGATGAGCAGTACTTC
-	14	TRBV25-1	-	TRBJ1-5	CASSTLDGYQPQHF	TGTGCCAGCAGTACCCTGGACGGCTATCAGCCCCAGCATTTT
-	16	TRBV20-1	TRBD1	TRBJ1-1	CSARGSTGQMNTEAFF	TGCAGTGCTAGAGGCTCGACAGGGCAAATGAACACTGAAGCTTTCTTT
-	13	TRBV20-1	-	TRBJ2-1	CSAPGVIYNEQFF	TGCAGTGCTCCCGGGGTGATTTACAATGAGCAGTTCTTC
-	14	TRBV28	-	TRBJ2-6	CASARSSGANVLTF	TGTGCCAGCGCCCGGAGCTCTGGGGCCAACGTCCTGACTTTC
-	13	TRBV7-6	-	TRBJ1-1	CTSMGGANTEAFF	TGTACCAGCATGGGAGGGGCAAACACTGAAGCTTTCTTT